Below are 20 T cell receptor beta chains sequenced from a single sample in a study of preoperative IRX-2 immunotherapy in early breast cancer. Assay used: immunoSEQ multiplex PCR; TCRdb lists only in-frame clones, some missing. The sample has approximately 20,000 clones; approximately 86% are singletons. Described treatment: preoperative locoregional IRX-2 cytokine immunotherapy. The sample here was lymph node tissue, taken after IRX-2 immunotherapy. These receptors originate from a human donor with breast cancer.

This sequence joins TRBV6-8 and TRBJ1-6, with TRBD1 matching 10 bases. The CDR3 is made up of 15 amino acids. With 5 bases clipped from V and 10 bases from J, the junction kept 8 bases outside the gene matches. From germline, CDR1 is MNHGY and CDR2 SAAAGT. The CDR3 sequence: CASSQSGTGVSPLHF. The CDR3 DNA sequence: TGTGCCAGCAGTCAGTCCGGGACAGGGGTCTCACCCCTCCACTTT.

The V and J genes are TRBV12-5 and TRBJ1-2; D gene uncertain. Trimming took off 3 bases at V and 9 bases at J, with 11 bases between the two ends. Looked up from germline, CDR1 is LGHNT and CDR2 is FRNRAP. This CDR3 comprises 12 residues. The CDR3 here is CASGFPGMSYTF. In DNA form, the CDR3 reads TGTGCTAGTGGTTTCCCGGGGATGAGCTACACCTTC. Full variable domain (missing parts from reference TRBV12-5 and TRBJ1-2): DARVTQTPRHKVTEMGQEVTMRCQPILGHNTVFWYRQTMMQGLELLAYFRNRAPLDDSGMPKDRFSAEMPDATLATLKIQPSEPRDSAVYFCASGFPGMSYTFGSGTRLTVV.

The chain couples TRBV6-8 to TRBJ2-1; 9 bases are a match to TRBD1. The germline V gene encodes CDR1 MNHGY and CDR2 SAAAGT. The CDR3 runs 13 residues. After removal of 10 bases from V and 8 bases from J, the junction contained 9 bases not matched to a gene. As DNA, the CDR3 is TGTGCCACCCGATGGACAGGGGACCATGAGCAGTTCTTC. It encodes CATRWTGDHEQFF.

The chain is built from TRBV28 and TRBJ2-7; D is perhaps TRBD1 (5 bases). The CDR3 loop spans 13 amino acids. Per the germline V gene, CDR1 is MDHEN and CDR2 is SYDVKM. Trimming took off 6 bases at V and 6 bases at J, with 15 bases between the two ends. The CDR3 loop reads CASSPPAGFEQYF. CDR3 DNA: TGTGCCAGCAGCCCACCCGCAGGGTTCGAGCAGTACTTC.

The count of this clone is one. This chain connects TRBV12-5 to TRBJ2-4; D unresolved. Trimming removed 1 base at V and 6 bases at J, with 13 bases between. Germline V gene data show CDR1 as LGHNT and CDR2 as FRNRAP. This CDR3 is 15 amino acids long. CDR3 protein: CASGLEGGPVNIQYF. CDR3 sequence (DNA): TGTGCTAGTGGTTTGGAGGGTGGGCCCGTAAACATTCAGTACTTC.

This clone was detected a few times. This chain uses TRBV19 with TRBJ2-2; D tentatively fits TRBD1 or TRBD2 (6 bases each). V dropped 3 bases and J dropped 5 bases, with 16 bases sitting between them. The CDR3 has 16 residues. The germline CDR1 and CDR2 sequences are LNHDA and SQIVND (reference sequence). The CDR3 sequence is CASSIPGAPGTGELFF. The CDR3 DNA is TGTGCCAGTAGTATTCCGGGGGCCCCGGGGACCGGGGAGCTGTTTTTT.

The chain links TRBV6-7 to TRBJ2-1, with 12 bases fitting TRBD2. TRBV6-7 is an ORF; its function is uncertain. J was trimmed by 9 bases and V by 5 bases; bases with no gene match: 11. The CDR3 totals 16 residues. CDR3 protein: CASSVGLAGGYPEQFF. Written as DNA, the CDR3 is TGTGCCAGCAGTGTTGGTCTAGCGGGAGGGTACCCTGAGCAGTTCTTC.

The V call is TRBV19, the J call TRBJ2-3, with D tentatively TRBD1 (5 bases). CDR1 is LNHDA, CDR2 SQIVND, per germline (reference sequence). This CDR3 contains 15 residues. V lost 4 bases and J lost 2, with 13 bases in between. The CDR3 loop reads CASSTRQRNTDTQYF. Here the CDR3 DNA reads TGTGCCAGTAGTACCCGACAGAGAAACACAGATACGCAGTATTTT.

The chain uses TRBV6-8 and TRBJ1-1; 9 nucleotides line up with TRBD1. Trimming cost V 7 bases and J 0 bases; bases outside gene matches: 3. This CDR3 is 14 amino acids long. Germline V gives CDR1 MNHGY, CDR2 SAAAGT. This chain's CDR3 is CASNRQGVNTEAFF. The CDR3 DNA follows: TGTGCCAGCAATCGACAGGGGGTGAACACTGAAGCTTTCTTT.

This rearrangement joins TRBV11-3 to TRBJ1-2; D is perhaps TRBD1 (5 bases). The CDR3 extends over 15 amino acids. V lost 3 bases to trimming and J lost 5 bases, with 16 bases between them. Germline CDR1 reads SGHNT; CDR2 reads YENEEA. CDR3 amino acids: CASSFGSEGFYGYTF. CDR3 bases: TGTGCCAGCAGCTTCGGGTCCGAGGGGTTTTATGGCTACACCTTC.

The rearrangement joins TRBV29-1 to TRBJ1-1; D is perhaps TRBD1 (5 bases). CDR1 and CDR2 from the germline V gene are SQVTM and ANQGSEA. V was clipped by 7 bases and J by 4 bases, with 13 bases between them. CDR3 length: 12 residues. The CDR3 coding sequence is TGCAGCGGACGGGGGAGAAGCACTGAAGCTTTCTTT. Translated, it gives CSGRGRSTEAFF.

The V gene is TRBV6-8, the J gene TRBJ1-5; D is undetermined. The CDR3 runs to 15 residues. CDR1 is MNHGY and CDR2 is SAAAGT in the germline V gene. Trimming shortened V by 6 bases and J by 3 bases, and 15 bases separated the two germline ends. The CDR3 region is CASRYGGRYNQPQHF. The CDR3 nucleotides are TGTGCCAGCAGGTACGGCGGACGGTACAATCAGCCCCAGCATTTT.

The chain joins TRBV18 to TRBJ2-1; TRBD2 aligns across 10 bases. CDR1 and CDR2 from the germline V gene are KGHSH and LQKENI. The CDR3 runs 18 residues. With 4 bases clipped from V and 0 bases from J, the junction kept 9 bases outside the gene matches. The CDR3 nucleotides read TGTGCCAGCTCACTTCAAGCTAGCGGGAGTAGCTCCTACAATGAGCAGTTCTTC. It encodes CASSLQASGSSSYNEQFF.

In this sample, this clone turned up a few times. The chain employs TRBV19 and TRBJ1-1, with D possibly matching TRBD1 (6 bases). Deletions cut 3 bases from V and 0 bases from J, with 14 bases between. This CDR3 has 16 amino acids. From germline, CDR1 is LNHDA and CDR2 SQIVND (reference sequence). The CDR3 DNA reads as TGTGCCAGTAGTATCCCGGGGGGCCCCTTGAACACTGAAGCTTTCTTT. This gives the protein CASSIPGGPLNTEAFF.

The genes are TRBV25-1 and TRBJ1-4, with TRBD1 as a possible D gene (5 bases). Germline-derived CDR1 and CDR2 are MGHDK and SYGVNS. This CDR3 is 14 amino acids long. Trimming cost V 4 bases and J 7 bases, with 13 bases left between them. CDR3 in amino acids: CASSGGRGSEKLFF. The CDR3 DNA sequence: TGTGCCAGCAGTGGAGGACGGGGGAGTGAAAAACTGTTTTTT. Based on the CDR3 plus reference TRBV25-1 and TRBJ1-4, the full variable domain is EADIYQTPRYLVIGTGKKITLECSQTMGHDKMYWYQQDPGMELHLIHYSYGVNSTEKGDLSSESTVSRIRTEHFPLTLESARPSHTSQYLCASSGGRGSEKLFFGSGTQLSVL.

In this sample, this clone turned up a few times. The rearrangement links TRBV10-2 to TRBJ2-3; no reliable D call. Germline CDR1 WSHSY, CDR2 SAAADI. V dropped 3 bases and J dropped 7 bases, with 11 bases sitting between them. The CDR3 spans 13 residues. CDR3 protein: CASSDRNRNTQYF. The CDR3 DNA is TGCGCCAGCAGTGACAGGAATAGGAATACGCAGTATTTT.

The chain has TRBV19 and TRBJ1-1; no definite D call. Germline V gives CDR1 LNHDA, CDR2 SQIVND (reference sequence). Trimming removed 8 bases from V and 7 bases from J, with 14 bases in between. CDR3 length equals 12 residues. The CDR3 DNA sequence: TGTGCCAGTTCAAGACGGGGAGGTGAAGCTTTCTTT. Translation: CASSRRGGEAFF.

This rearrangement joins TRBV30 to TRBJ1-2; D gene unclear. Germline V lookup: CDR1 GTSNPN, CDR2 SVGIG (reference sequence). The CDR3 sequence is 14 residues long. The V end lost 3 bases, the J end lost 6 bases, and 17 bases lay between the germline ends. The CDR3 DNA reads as TGTGCCTGGAGGGTCGGAGGGCCGGCAGATGGCTACACCTTC. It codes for CAWRVGGPADGYTF. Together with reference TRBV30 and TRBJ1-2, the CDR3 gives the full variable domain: SQTIHQWPATLVQPVGSPLSLECTVEGTSNPNLYWYRQAAGRGLQLLFYSVGIGQISSEVPQNLSASRPQDRQFILSSKKLLLSDSGFYLCAWRVGGPADGYTFGSGTRLTVV.

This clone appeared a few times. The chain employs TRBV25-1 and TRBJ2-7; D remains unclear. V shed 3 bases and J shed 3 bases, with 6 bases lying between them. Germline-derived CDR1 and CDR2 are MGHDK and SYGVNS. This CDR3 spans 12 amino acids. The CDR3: CASSETGYEQYF. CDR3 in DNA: TGTGCCAGCAGTGAGACGGGCTACGAGCAGTACTTC.

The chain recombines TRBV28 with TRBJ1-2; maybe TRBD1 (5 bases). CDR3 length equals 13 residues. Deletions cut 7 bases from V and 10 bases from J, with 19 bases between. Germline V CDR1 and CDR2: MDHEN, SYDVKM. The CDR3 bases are TGTGCCAGCAATCCAGGACAACCCAATTCCTACACCTTC. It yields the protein CASNPGQPNSYTF.